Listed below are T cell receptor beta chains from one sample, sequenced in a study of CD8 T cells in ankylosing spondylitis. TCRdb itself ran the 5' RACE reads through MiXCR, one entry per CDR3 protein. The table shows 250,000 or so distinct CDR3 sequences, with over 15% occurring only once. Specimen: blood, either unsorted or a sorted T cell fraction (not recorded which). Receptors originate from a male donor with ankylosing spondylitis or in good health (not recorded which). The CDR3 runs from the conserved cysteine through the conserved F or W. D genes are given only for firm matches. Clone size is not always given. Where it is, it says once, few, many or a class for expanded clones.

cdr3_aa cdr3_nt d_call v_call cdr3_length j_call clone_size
CASSSRDRGSLGTQYF TGTGCCAGCAGCTCCCGGGACAGGGGGTCACTCGGGACCCAGTACTTC TRBD1 TRBV7-2 16 TRBJ2-5 many
CSARVVSSGSFSEQFF TGCAGTGCTAGAGTGGTTTCTAGCGGGAGTTTTAGTGAGCAGTTCTTC TRBD2 TRBV20-1 16 TRBJ2-1 many
CASSALDFTGELFF TGTGCCAGCAGCGCCCTGGACTTCACCGGGGAGCTGTTTTTT - TRBV7-2 14 TRBJ2-2 -
CASRDRVGNQPQHF TGTGCCAGCCGGGACAGGGTGGGCAATCAGCCCCAGCATTTT TRBD1 TRBV6-2/TRBV6-3 14 TRBJ1-5 -
CASSQQGLSSSYEQYF TGCGCCAGCAGCCAACAAGGTCTCTCAAGCTCCTACGAGCAGTACTTC - TRBV4-1 16 TRBJ2-7 many
CASSSQSTGPTGNTIYF TGTGCCAGCAGTTCTCAATCGACAGGCCCAACTGGAAACACCATATATTTT - TRBV6-5 17 TRBJ1-3 few
CASSQGDRLNEKLFF TGTGCCAGCAGCCAAGGCGACAGACTTAATGAAAAACTGTTTTTT - TRBV3-1 15 TRBJ1-4 -
CATSLRDSKELFF TGTGCCACCAGTTTGCGGGACTCCAAGGAGCTGTTTTTT - TRBV24-1 13 TRBJ2-2 -
CASSYRDEGADTQYF TGCGCCAGCAGCTACCGGGATGAGGGGGCAGATACGCAGTATTTT - TRBV5-1 15 TRBJ2-3 -
CASSLLQGEQYF TGTGCCAGCAGCTTATTACAGGGCGAGCAGTACTTC - TRBV7-9 12 TRBJ2-7 -
CSVEDPGGTAAGETQYF TGCAGCGTTGAAGATCCCGGAGGGACTGCGGCCGGAGAGACCCAGTACTTC - TRBV29-1 17 TRBJ2-5 few
CASSPGPGTDTQYF TGTGCCAGCAGTCCCGGCCCCGGGACGGATACGCAGTATTTT - TRBV27 14 TRBJ2-3 few
CASSPIGLAGGPINHEQFF TGTGCCAGCAGCCCGATCGGACTAGCGGGAGGGCCGATAAACCATGAGCAGTTCTTC TRBD2 TRBV11-3 19 TRBJ2-1 -
CASSSQTGYQPQHF TGTGCCAGCAGTTCCCAGACAGGGTATCAGCCCCAGCATTTT TRBD1 TRBV12-3/TRBV12-4 14 TRBJ1-5 few
CASSLRERGYEQYF TGTGCCAGCAGCTTACGAGAGCGGGGGTACGAGCAGTACTTC TRBD2 TRBV7-9 14 TRBJ2-7 few
CASTFDRARRTSGGPSYEQYF TGCGCCAGCACCTTCGACAGGGCCCGACGGACTAGCGGGGGACCCTCCTACGAGCAGTACTTC TRBD2 TRBV5-1 21 TRBJ2-7 many
CASSPRTGGEANEKLFF TGTGCCAGCAGTCCGCGGACAGGGGGTGAGGCTAATGAAAAACTGTTTTTT TRBD1 TRBV27 17 TRBJ1-4 -
CASSERSGAAYNEQFF TGTGCCAGCAGTGAACGCTCAGGGGCGGCCTACAATGAGCAGTTCTTC - TRBV2 16 TRBJ2-1 -
CSVEDRVSLGNEQFF TGCAGCGTTGAAGATCGAGTTTCGCTGGGCAATGAGCAGTTCTTC - TRBV29-1 15 TRBJ2-1 many
CASSHLSGYNEQFF TGCGCCAGCAGCCACCTTTCCGGGTACAATGAGCAGTTCTTC - TRBV4-3 14 TRBJ2-1 -
CASGKGLATADTQYF TGCGCCAGCGGAAAAGGACTAGCAACGGCAGATACGCAGTATTTT TRBD2 TRBV10-2 15 TRBJ2-3 -
CASSLKNEQFF TGTGCCAGCAGCTTAAAAAATGAGCAGTTCTTC - TRBV11-1 11 TRBJ2-1 -
CASRDSYEGEQFF TGTGCCAGCAGGGACAGTTATGAGGGTGAGCAGTTCTTC - TRBV12-3/TRBV12-4 13 TRBJ2-1 -
CASSQVGQNTEAFF TGCGCCAGCAGCCAAGTGGGACAAAACACTGAAGCTTTCTTT - TRBV4-3 14 TRBJ1-1 -
CASSHHLTGHDYGYTF TGCGCCAGCAGCCACCACCTAACGGGGCATGACTATGGCTACACCTTC - TRBV4-1 16 TRBJ1-2 few
CASSYDAGVSYNEQFF TGTGCCAGCAGTTACGATGCGGGAGTCTCCTACAATGAGCAGTTCTTC TRBD2 TRBV6-5 16 TRBJ2-1 few
CASSYSSHSTDEKLFF TGTGCCAGCAGTTACTCGAGTCACAGCACGGATGAAAAACTGTTTTTT - TRBV6-2/TRBV6-3 16 TRBJ1-4 few
CASSYFGRDSGEQYF TGTGCCAGCAGTTACTTCGGTCGGGACTCGGGTGAGCAGTACTTC - TRBV6-5 15 TRBJ2-7 few
CASSFWLAGGHEQFF TGTGCCAGCAGCTTTTGGCTAGCGGGAGGCCATGAGCAGTTCTTC TRBD2 TRBV5-5 15 TRBJ2-1 few
CASSVAADYLKTGELFF TGTGCCAGCAGCGTAGCCGCGGACTACCTCAAGACCGGGGAGCTGTTTTTT - TRBV7-9 17 TRBJ2-2 -
CASSLTRDEPRANYGYTF TGTGCCAGCAGCTTGACCCGGGACGAGCCCAGGGCTAACTATGGCTACACCTTC - TRBV5-5 18 TRBJ1-2 few
CASSSAPGLTYEQYF TGTGCCAGCAGCTCTGCTCCGGGCCTCACCTACGAGCAGTACTTC - TRBV7-9 15 TRBJ2-7 -
CASSRGDLQLEQYF TGCGCCAGCAGCCGGGGGGATCTGCAGTTGGAGCAGTACTTC TRBD2 TRBV5-1 14 TRBJ2-7 -
CASSQTHRTARDYTEAFF TGTGCCAGCAGCCAAACCCACCGTACCGCGCGGGACTACACTGAAGCTTTCTTT - TRBV3-1 18 TRBJ1-1 -
CATGGGGQGNQPQHF TGTGCCACGGGGGGTGGGGGGCAAGGCAATCAGCCCCAGCATTTT - TRBV6-1 15 TRBJ1-5 few
CSASVRGPYEQYF TGCAGTGCTAGCGTCAGGGGGCCCTACGAGCAGTACTTC TRBD1 TRBV20-1 13 TRBJ2-7 -